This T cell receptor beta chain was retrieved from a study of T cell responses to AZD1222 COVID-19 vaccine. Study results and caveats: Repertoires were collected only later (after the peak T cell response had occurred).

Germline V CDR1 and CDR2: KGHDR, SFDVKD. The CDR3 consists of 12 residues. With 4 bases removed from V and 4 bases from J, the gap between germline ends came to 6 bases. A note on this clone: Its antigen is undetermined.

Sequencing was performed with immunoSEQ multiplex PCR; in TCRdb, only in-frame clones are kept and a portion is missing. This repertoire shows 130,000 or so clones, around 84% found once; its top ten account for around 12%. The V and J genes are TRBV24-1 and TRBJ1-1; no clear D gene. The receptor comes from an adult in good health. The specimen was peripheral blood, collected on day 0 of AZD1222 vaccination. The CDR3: CATSDPGTEAFF. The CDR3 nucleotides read TGTGCCACCAGTGACCCGGGCACTGAAGCTTTCTTT.